These T cell receptor beta chains were read from a single sample in a study of molecular identifiers for immune sequencing clone quantification. TCRdb itself ran the PCR reads through MiXCR, one entry per CDR3 protein. The table has 490,000 or so distinct CDR3 sequences, 20% to 25% seen once. Specimen: naive CD8+ T cells from blood, with Jurkat cell RNA spiked in. These receptors originate from a human donor in good health. Some libraries in this study had Jurkat cell RNA spiked in. Both conserved end residues are trimmed from each CDR3. The D gene is left open where the match is weak.

v_call	d_call	cdr3_aa
TRBV7-9	TRBD2	ASSPPGLAEEQY
TRBV19	TRBD1	ASSPTGGRGYT
TRBV4-3	.	ASSQVKGGIHNEQF
TRBV3-1	.	ASSQSGQTILQYYEQY
TRBV5-1	TRBD1	ASGGQGAPDTQY
TRBV4-3	TRBD2	ASSQELLRTSGSGDTQY
TRBV28	.	ASSPDRLSGNTIY
TRBV5-6	.	ASSLGPTYVKVDTQY
TRBV5-4	TRBD2	ASSNSGGLSSYEQY
TRBV9	.	ASSLIGTGELF
TRBV20-1	TRBD2	SALTSGSSYEQY
TRBV7-8	TRBD2	ASSSPSGTSGGRSYEQY
TRBV10-3	TRBD1	AISDPMEPGQGTDTQY
TRBV20-1	.	SARPREVSRSTQY
TRBV10-2	.	ASTSVKSQETQY
TRBV7-6	TRBD2	ASNLEAGAGGEQY
TRBV5-4	TRBD2	ASNYLAGGPADTQY
TRBV7-9	TRBD2	ASSLVGGYGNEQF
TRBV19	.	ASRGRDIGEQF
TRBV6-2/TRBV6-3	TRBD1	ASRDRRNTEAF
TRBV5-4	TRBD2	ASSETGLAGQETQY
TRBV7-9	.	ASSWDGGDTQY
TRBV25-1	TRBD2	ASSEGREPTDAQY
TRBV7-8	TRBD2	ASKRGGRSTTDTQY
TRBV28	TRBD2	ASSYDLAGPTGYTQY
TRBV28	TRBD1	ASSPTGGSTDTQY
TRBV9	.	ASSVGASDTQY
TRBV24-1	.	ATSDRWTPGGGTDTQY
TRBV6-5	TRBD1	ASSYGTGLSTRTYEQY
TRBV7-9	.	ASSSSRDNEQS
TRBV20-1	.	SARKSRGVSNTIY
TRBV20-1	.	SASSWGRLLYGYT
TRBV2	TRBD1	ASSGNRGLQETQY
TRBV5-6	.	ASHGQTAASYEQY
TRBV5-1	.	ASSQGPTDQETQY
TRBV10-3	.	AIGPGGQF
TRBV20-1	.	SARQGLGYEQY
TRBV5-5	TRBD2	ASSSGLAGGYEQF
TRBV4-3	TRBD1	ASSQQGQFYEQY
TRBV7-9	TRBD2	ASSMASGRLETQY
TRBV4-3	.	ASSQEEGFEKLF
TRBV20-1	.	SARDVWGGGHTEAF
TRBV6-5	.	ASSSLTAYGYT
TRBV6-5	.	ASSYTVNTDAF
TRBV29-1	.	SVRKGQAFSSEQY
TRBV27	TRBD1	ASSLLPGTGPGNTIY
TRBV6-6	.	ASSYFSGTSRDEQY
TRBV9	TRBD1	ASSVFLQGAHYGYT
TRBV20-1	TRBD1	SAESGGGDTEAF
TRBV4-2	TRBD2	ASSQDHGRDTGELF
TRBV27	.	ASSLSRSYNSPLH
TRBV12-3/TRBV12-4	.	ASSPDGDMSSNQPQH
TRBV30	.	AWSQPGLGSYEQY
TRBV30	TRBD1	AWSVGTGPNYEQY
TRBV24-1	.	ATSESLNTGEPF
TRBV20-1	.	SAIMRGGLFLNEKLF
TRBV4-1	.	ASSQALAKEQY
TRBV7-9	TRBD2	ASSSKEGLAGLSSYEQY
TRBV9	.	ASSPRSGAGYDTDTQY
TRBV7-9	TRBD1	ASSSTGGLMGNYGYT